The rows below give T cell receptor beta chains drawn from one sample of a study of blood T cell repertoires in COVID-19. Generated by immunoSEQ multiplex PCR, the TCRdb table keeps only in-frame clones and is missing some. The sample has about 73,000 clones; about 91% are singletons. Source material: peripheral blood. The receptor source for this set is an elderly man with acute or convalescent COVID-19. CDR3s include the opening cysteine and the closing phenylalanine or tryptophan. A D gene is named only where the DNA matches it firmly. The size entry is marked missing in some rows and otherwise reads once, few, many or a size class.

size: .; D: .; J: TRBJ2-7; V: TRBV7-8; CDR3: CASSPDRTYEQYF; DNA: TGTGCCAGCAGCCCGGATAGGACTTACGAGCAGTACTTC
size: .; D: TRBD1; J: TRBJ2-3; V: TRBV4-1; CDR3: CASSEGGQGIGTQYF; DNA: TGCGCCAGCAGCGAAGGGGGCCAGGGGATAGGTACGCAGTATTTT
size: .; D: TRBD1; J: TRBJ1-2; V: TRBV18; CDR3: CASSLRQGDYGYTF; DNA: TGTGCCAGCTCCCTAAGACAGGGTGACTATGGCTACACCTTC
size: .; D: .; J: TRBJ2-1; V: TRBV5-1; CDR3: CASSLGSVPVSYNEQFF; DNA: TGCGCCAGCAGCTTGGGTAGTGTCCCCGTCTCCTACAATGAGCAGTTCTTC
size: .; D: .; J: TRBJ1-3; V: TRBV7-8; CDR3: CASSSGLALSSGNTIYF; DNA: TGTGCCAGCAGCTCGGGACTCGCCCTGAGCTCTGGAAACACCATATATTTT
size: .; D: TRBD1; J: TRBJ1-1; V: TRBV6-5; CDR3: CASSFDRVSPEAFF; DNA: TGTGCCAGCAGTTTCGACAGGGTAAGCCCTGAAGCTTTCTTT
size: .; D: .; J: TRBJ1-1; V: TRBV5-1; CDR3: CASGTGLVDTEAFF; DNA: TGCGCCAGCGGAACGGGTCTTGTGGACACTGAAGCTTTCTTT
size: .; D: TRBD1; J: TRBJ2-6; V: TRBV19; CDR3: CASSITRVGTGLSGANVLTF; DNA: TGTGCCAGTAGTATTACCCGGGTAGGGACAGGGCTTTCTGGGGCCAACGTCCTGACTTTC
size: .; D: TRBD1; J: TRBJ2-3; V: TRBV5-1; CDR3: CASRADRGPLEYF; DNA: TGCGCCAGCAGAGCCGACAGGGGCCCTCTGGAGTATTTT
size: .; D: TRBD1; J: TRBJ1-4; V: TRBV27; CDR3: CASSLGPGGNEKLFF; DNA: TGTGCCAGCAGTTTGGGTCCAGGGGGTAATGAAAAACTGTTTTTT
size: few; D: TRBD1; J: TRBJ2-1; V: TRBV5-4; CDR3: CASRGTDRGTNNEQFF; DNA: TGTGCCAGCCGGGGAACGGACAGGGGGACAAACAATGAGCAGTTCTTC
size: .; D: TRBD2; J: TRBJ2-3; V: TRBV5-8; CDR3: CASSLLSGRAHSTDTQYF; DNA: TGTGCCAGCAGCTTGCTGAGCGGGAGGGCCCATAGCACAGATACGCAGTATTTT
size: .; D: .; J: TRBJ1-1; V: TRBV3-1/TRBV3-2; CDR3: CASRQVGKNTEAFF; DNA: TGTGCCAGCAGACAGGTAGGGAAGAACACTGAAGCTTTCTTT
size: .; D: TRBD1; J: TRBJ1-6; V: TRBV3-1/TRBV3-2; CDR3: CASNRGNSPLHF; DNA: TGTGCCAGCAACAGGGGCAATTCACCCCTCCACTTT
size: .; D: .; J: TRBJ2-2; V: TRBV5-1; CDR3: CASRLEALTGELFF; DNA: TGCGCCAGCCGCTTAGAAGCCCTCACCGGGGAGCTGTTTTTT
size: .; D: .; J: TRBJ2-2; V: TRBV19; CDR3: CASTLMGQLNTGELFF; DNA: TGTGCCAGTACCCTAATGGGGCAGCTGAACACCGGGGAGCTGTTTTTT
size: .; D: .; J: TRBJ1-1; V: TRBV6-5; CDR3: CASSYSMGGTEAFF; DNA: TGTGCCAGCAGTTACTCAATGGGGGGTACTGAAGCTTTCTTT
size: .; D: .; J: TRBJ1-6; V: TRBV28; CDR3: CASSPTGSSSYNSPLHF; DNA: TGTGCCAGCAGTCCAACAGGTTCCAGCTCCTATAATTCACCCCTCCACTTT
size: .; D: .; J: TRBJ1-2; V: TRBV10-3; CDR3: CAISERHSRDGYTF; DNA: TGTGCCATCAGTGAGAGGCATTCGAGGGATGGCTACACCTTC
size: .; D: .; J: TRBJ1-5; V: TRBV2; CDR3: CASSTFGGSNQPQHF; DNA: TGTGCCAGCAGTACCTTCGGGGGTAGCAATCAGCCCCAGCATTTT
size: .; D: TRBD1; J: TRBJ2-2; V: TRBV28; CDR3: CASSSSGGPNTGELFF; DNA: TGTGCCAGCAGTTCATCAGGGGGCCCTAACACCGGGGAGCTGTTTTTT
size: .; D: .; J: TRBJ2-1; V: TRBV25-1; CDR3: CASSPQGGGLSQFF; DNA: TGTGCCAGCAGTCCTCAAGGGGGGGGTTTAAGCCAGTTCTTC
size: .; D: TRBD1; J: TRBJ2-3; V: TRBV5-1; CDR3: CASSSFYYRGGSTDTQYF; DNA: TGCGCCAGCAGCTCCTTTTATTACAGGGGCGGGAGCACAGATACGCAGTATTTT
size: .; D: TRBD1; J: TRBJ2-7; V: TRBV7-9; CDR3: CASSLALVGQDYEQYF; DNA: TGTGCCAGCAGCTTAGCGCTTGTGGGACAGGACTACGAGCAGTACTTC
size: .; D: .; J: TRBJ2-5; V: TRBV5-6; CDR3: CASSSQLRALETQYF; DNA: TGTGCCAGCAGCTCACAACTCAGGGCCCTAGAGACCCAGTACTTC
size: .; D: TRBD1; J: TRBJ2-7; V: TRBV5-1; CDR3: CASRLAQGAYEQYF; DNA: TGCGCCAGCAGGCTCGCACAGGGGGCCTACGAGCAGTACTTC
size: .; D: .; J: TRBJ1-3; V: TRBV27; CDR3: CASSLSGILSGNTIYF; DNA: TGTGCCAGCAGTTTATCCGGTATCCTCTCTGGAAACACCATATATTTT
size: .; D: TRBD2; J: TRBJ2-1; V: TRBV6-5; CDR3: CASTPGGLYNEQFF; DNA: TGTGCCAGCACTCCGGGGGGGCTTTACAATGAGCAGTTCTTC
size: .; D: TRBD1; J: TRBJ1-1; V: TRBV5-1; CDR3: CASSSGQVRGLDAFF; DNA: TGCGCCAGCAGCTCGGGACAGGTGAGGGGCCTGGATGCTTTCTTT
size: .; D: TRBD2; J: TRBJ2-5; V: TRBV30; CDR3: CAWTITGLAGVETQYF; DNA: TGTGCCTGGACTATAACCGGACTAGCGGGAGTAGAGACCCAGTACTTC
size: .; D: .; J: TRBJ2-2; V: TRBV9; CDR3: CASSLDTSLNTGELFF; DNA: TGTGCCAGCAGCTTGGACACGTCCTTGAACACCGGGGAGCTGTTTTTT
size: .; D: TRBD1; J: TRBJ2-1; V: TRBV9; CDR3: CASSARTGGEQFF; DNA: TGTGCCAGCAGCGCCCGGACAGGGGGTGAGCAGTTCTTC